The source of this TCR beta chain is a study of blood T cell repertoires in COVID-19. V dropped 2 bases and J dropped 4 bases, with 11 bases sitting between them. The CDR3 covers 15 residues. Germline CDR1 is SGHTA and CDR2 is FQGNSA. The method was immunoSEQ multiplex PCR; TCRdb's version includes in-frame clones alone and lacks a portion of them. The sample has 200,000 to 250,000 clones; roughly 88% are singletons. The receptor was derived from a man between 18 and 35 years old with active or convalescent COVID-19. The sequencing sample was made of peripheral blood. This chain uses TRBV7-2 with TRBJ2-2, with D tentatively TRBD1 (8 bases). The CDR3, as DNA: TGTGCCAGCAGCTTAACAGGGGGGGGCACCGGGGAGCTGTTTTTT. It specifies CASSLTGGGTGELFF.